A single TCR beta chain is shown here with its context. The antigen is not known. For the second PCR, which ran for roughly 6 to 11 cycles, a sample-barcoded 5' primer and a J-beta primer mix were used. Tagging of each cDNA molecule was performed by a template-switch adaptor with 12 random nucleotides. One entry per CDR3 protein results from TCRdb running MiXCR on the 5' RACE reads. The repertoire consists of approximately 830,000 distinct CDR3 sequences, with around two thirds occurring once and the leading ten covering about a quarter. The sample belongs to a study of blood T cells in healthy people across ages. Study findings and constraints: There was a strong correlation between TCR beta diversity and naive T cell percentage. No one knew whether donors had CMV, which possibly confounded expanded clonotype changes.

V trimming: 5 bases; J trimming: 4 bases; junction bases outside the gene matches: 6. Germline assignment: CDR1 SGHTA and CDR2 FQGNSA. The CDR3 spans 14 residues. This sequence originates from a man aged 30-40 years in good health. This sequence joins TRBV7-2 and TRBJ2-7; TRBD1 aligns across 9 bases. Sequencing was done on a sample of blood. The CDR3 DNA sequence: TGTGCCAGCAGCCGCGCGGGACAGGGTTACGAGCAGTACTTC. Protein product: CASSRAGQGYEQYF.